The 13 T cell receptor beta chains below all came from one sample that was sequenced in a study of PD-L1 blockade in urothelial cancer. Noted time point: pretreatment peripheral blood. The repertoire was sequenced with immunoSEQ multiplex PCR; TCRdb's copy has only in-frame clones and lacks some. The data contain around 50,000 clones, 75% to 85% of them singletons. The material was PBMCs, obtained around atezolizumab (anti-PD-L1) treatment. These TCRs come from a man in his forties or fifties with urothelial cancer.

The chain carries TRBV28 and TRBJ1-2; 7 bases are shared with TRBD1. CDR3 length equals 15 residues. Germline V gene sequence: CDR1 MDHEN, CDR2 SYDVKM. V shed 11 bases and J 4 bases; nucleotides not matched to a gene: 16. CDR3 sequence (DNA): TGTGCCGGCAAAAGCGCAGGGGGGCACAGCTATGGCTACACCTTC. Residues: CAGKSAGGHSYGYTF.

The J gene is TRBJ2-1, the V gene TRBV2, with D perhaps TRBD1 (6 bases). Trimming pared 5 bases from V and 4 bases from J, leaving 12 bases between. This CDR3 is 14 amino acids long. Germline V gene sequence: CDR1 SNHLY, CDR2 FYNNEI. CDR3: CASSQGDRYNEQFF. CDR3 DNA: TGTGCCAGCAGTCAGGGAGACAGGTACAATGAGCAGTTCTTC.

This rearrangement joins TRBV28 to TRBJ1-5; 8 nucleotides match TRBD1. CDR1 MDHEN and CDR2 SYDVKM come from the germline V gene. V shed 7 bases and J 6 bases; nucleotides not matched to a gene: 14. This CDR3 contains 16 residues. CDR3 protein: CASTLGVGQGSQPQHF. The CDR3 DNA is TGTGCCAGCACCCTGGGCGTAGGACAGGGTAGTCAGCCCCAGCATTTT.

The chain links TRBV11-3 to TRBJ2-5; D is possibly TRBD2 (6 bases). The V end lost 5 bases, the J end lost 4 bases, and 14 bases lay between the germline ends. Germline CDR1 is SGHNT and CDR2 is YENEEA. The CDR3 contains 14 residues. The CDR3 reads CASSPTGLPETQYF. CDR3 DNA sequence: TGTGCCAGCAGCCCCACGGGACTCCCAGAGACCCAGTACTTC. Supplemented by reference TRBV11-3 and TRBJ2-5, the full variable domain reads EAGVVQSPRYKIIEKKQPVAFWCNPISGHNTLYWYLQNLGQGPELLIRYENEEAVDDSQLPKDRFSAERLKGVDSTLKIQPAELGDSAVYLCASSPTGLPETQYFGPGTRLLVL.

The chain links TRBV4-1 to TRBJ1-3; weak D call: TRBD1 (5 bases). Germline V gene lookup returns CDR1 MGHRA and CDR2 YSYEKL. The CDR3 runs 15 residues. Trimming removed 4 bases at V and 0 bases at J, with 10 bases between. The CDR3 reads CASSRTLVSGNTIYF. The CDR3 nucleotides are TGCGCCAGCAGCCGGACACTGGTCTCTGGAAACACCATATATTTT.

The chain combines TRBV4-1 with TRBJ1-3; TRBD1 is a possible D gene (5 bases). This CDR3 has 16 residues. CDR1 and CDR2 (germline): MGHRA, YSYEKL. With 0 bases removed from V and 4 bases from J, the gap between germline ends came to 13 bases. In DNA form, the CDR3 reads TGCGCCAGCAGCCAAGAATCGACAGTCGAGGGAAACACCATATATTTT. This codes for CASSQESTVEGNTIYF.

This clone was recorded a few times. The identical CDR3 is also encoded by other nucleotide sequences in the sample. The rearrangement links TRBV5-1 to TRBJ2-1, with 10 positions matching TRBD2. Unmatched junction bases numbered 4, after V lost 0 bases and J lost 7 bases. The CDR3 has 15 amino acids. Germline V lookup: CDR1 SGHRS, CDR2 YFSETQ. CDR3 residues: CASSLGAGGLNEQFF. The CDR3 DNA is TGCGCCAGCAGCTTGGGAGCGGGAGGGCTGAATGAGCAGTTCTTC.

The chain recombines TRBV19 with TRBJ1-1; TRBD1 aligns across 11 bases. The J segment lost 4 bases and the V segment lost 5 bases, leaving 12 bases of the junction unmatched. Germline-derived CDR1 and CDR2 are LNHDA and SQIVND (reference sequence). The CDR3 spans 17 residues. CDR3 in amino acids: CASSSGQGALRSTEAFF. The CDR3 DNA reads TGTGCCAGTAGTTCCGGACAGGGGGCCCTTCGGAGCACTGAAGCTTTCTTT. Using reference TRBV19 and TRBJ1-1 for the parts outside the CDR3, the full variable domain is DGGITQSPKYLFRKEGQNVTLSCEQNLNHDAMYWYRQDPGQGLRLIYYSQIVNDFQKGDIAEGYSVSREKKESFPLTVTSAQKNPTAFYLCASSSGQGALRSTEAFFGQGTRLTVV.

DNA of the CDR3: TGTGCCAGCAGCTTCCGACTATCTCCGACCCCATACCGTACGGTTCAAGAGACCCAGTACTTC. Amino acids: CASSFRLSPTPYRTVQETQYF. The J gene is TRBJ2-5, the V gene TRBV12-1; the DNA was not used to check the table's D call, TRBD2. TRBV12-1 counts as a pseudogene. The CDR3 loop spans 21 amino acids.

In its sample, this clone was seen a few times. This chain uses TRBV10-2 with TRBJ1-4; 7 nucleotides align to TRBD1. The CDR3 totals 16 residues. Germline CDR1 and CDR2: WSHSY and SAAADI. V lost 6 bases and J lost 0; bases outside the gene matches: 7. The CDR3 region is CASRRGQASTNEKLFF. CDR3 in DNA: TGCGCCAGCAGGAGAGGACAGGCTTCAACTAATGAAAAACTGTTTTTT.

V is TRBV30 and J is TRBJ1-5, with 7 bases identical to TRBD1. Germline V gene data show CDR1 as GTSNPN and CDR2 as SVGIG (reference sequence). The CDR3 totals 13 residues. V was pared by 2 bases and J by 7 bases, with 5 bases of the junction left unmatched. As DNA, the CDR3 is TGTGCCTGGAGTAAGGCAGGGGGACAGCCCCAGCATTTT. Translating gives CAWSKAGGQPQHF.

The V call is TRBV29-1, the J call TRBJ2-7; D is unresolved. V shed 6 bases and J shed 0 bases, with 12 bases lying between them. Germline V gene sequence: CDR1 SQVTM, CDR2 ANQGSEA. CDR3 size: 13 residues. The CDR3 coding sequence is TGCAGCGTCGGTATAGTTAACTCCTACGAGCAGTACTTC. As protein: CSVGIVNSYEQYF.

This chain uses TRBV7-9 with TRBJ2-1; D may be TRBD2 (6 bases). Germline V gives CDR1 SEHNR, CDR2 FQNEAQ (reference sequence). The germline V and J ends were trimmed by 6 bases and 10 bases, with 16 bases remaining between them. The CDR3 length is 13 residues. The CDR3 protein is CASRRDSREEQFF. The CDR3 nucleotides are TGTGCCAGCAGACGGGACTCCCGAGAGGAGCAGTTCTTC.